This T cell receptor (beta chain) was profiled in a study of T cell changes during pregnancy in multiple sclerosis. The germline CDR1 and CDR2 sequences are SGHAT and FQNNGV. The CDR3 loop spans 17 amino acids. The trim removed 5 bases at V and 4 bases at J, leaving 10 bases unmatched. The data were produced by immunoSEQ multiplex PCR, yet TCRdb's version contains in-frame clones alone and is incomplete. The data hold roughly 20,000 clones, with 85% to 95% observed a single time. The sequencing used CD4+ T cells from peripheral blood mononuclear cells, collected in the third trimester of pregnancy. The chain links TRBV11-2 to TRBJ2-2; 10 bases map to TRBD1. The source is a female donor with multiple sclerosis, enrolled in a pregnancy study. The CDR3: CASSPHWGQGTTGELFF. As DNA, the CDR3 is TGTGCCAGCAGCCCCCATTGGGGACAGGGGACCACCGGGGAGCTGTTTTTT.